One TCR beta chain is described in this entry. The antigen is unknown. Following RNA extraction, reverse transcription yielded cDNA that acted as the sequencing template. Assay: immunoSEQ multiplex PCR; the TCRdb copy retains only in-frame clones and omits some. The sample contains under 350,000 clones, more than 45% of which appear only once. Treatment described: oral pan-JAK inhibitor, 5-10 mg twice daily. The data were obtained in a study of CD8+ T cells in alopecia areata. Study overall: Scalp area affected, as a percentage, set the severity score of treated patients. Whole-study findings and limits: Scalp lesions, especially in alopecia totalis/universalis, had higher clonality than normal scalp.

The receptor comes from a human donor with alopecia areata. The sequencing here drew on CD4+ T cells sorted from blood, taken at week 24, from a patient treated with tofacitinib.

CDR3: CAWSGQALSYEQYF. The CDR3 DNA reads TGTGCCTGGAGTGGACAGGCGCTCTCCTACGAGCAGTACTTC. The gene calls are TRBV30 and TRBJ2-7; maybe TRBD1 (6 bases). The CDR3 extends over 14 amino acids. Trimming cost V 1 base and J 0 bases, with 10 bases left between them. In germline, CDR1 is GTSNPN, CDR2 SVGIG (reference sequence).